This TCR beta chain was obtained from a study of T cell responses to AZD1222 COVID-19 vaccine (dated by TCRdb to the early 2020s). About the investigation overall: TCR sequencing was performed for about 250 trial participants, of whom around 200 were given two doses of AZD1222 and approximately 25 were given two doses of MenACWY control vaccine. Trial participants were enrolled by age into subgroups of 18-55, 56-69 and 70-plus years, and around 140, 26 and 57 TCR-sequenced participants, respectively, were included in these subgroups. The full study reports these points: CD4 TCRs associated with the vaccine covered the entire spike protein, and the dominant responses were in regions 160-218 and 743-854. Conclusions about previously exposed vaccinees are limited, since just 6 or 7 AZD1222 recipients were seropositive for SARS-CoV-2 at baseline. In the small 56-69-year group, the increase in depth fell short of significance, most likely because of low power. Spike-specific TCR breadth and depth rose significantly after two AZD1222 doses compared with day 0 and with MenACWY recipients. Participants were mostly white British and included more females than males, and it was suggested by the authors that clonal diversity may have been underestimated. No day 14 peak-response samples were available, so repertoires were characterized only after the peak T cell response. Nearly half of unique spike-specific TCRs reportedly recognized epitopes outside regions mutated in the B.1.351 and B.1.1.7 variants.

Taken from cysteine to phenylalanine, the CDR3 has 15 residues. Only the CDR3 portion is preserved as DNA: 45 bases, with reading frame beginning at the first base. The germline V gene encodes CDR1 SGHDT and CDR2 YYEEEE. Between the V and J ends, shortened by 4 bases and 8 bases respectively, the junction contains 21 bases. Details on this clone: Its antigen target is currently unknown. No clone much larger than this one lies a single base away; base qualities are absent.

The time point label, as the study defines it: about 28 days (+/-7) after the second vaccine dose. AZD1222 recipients given second doses at about 4 weeks or at about 12 weeks were pooled, since spike-specific TCR depth and breadth were not found to differ between the two schedules. Vaccinee samples came from UK trials COV001 and COV002, including a single-blind randomized controlled phase 2/3 trial of AZD1222 (ChAdOx1 nCoV-19) in healthy adults. For TCRbeta chain sequencing, PBMC samples were collected from trial participants at day 0 and at day 28 after the second dose. The CDR3 regions of human TCRbeta chains were analyzed by immunosequencing. Concerning the study's data processing: TCRs in the repertoires were compared against a reference library of SARS-CoV-2-specific TCRs that had been generated with the MIRA antigen-specificity platform. Breadth meant the fraction of unique TCRs that were SARS-CoV-2-associated, whereas depth meant the fraction of total T cells that were SARS-CoV-2-associated. Using the MIRA data, each spike-specific TCR was assigned both to the spike region to which the TCR was reactive and to a CD4 or CD8 class. Log10-transformed breadth and depth values were compared by one-way ANOVA with Sidak's multiple comparisons tests. TCRdb took over this immuneACCESS table, retaining in-frame rearrangements with V and J assigned. Such tables are incomplete; in checked studies, under half of the missing clones stem from an unresolved V gene, and the remainder is unexplained. V and J calls and clone size come straight from that table; D and trimming were deduced from the DNA. In this sample the table shows approximately 170,000 clones, approximately 94% of which occur a single time. Roughly 5.5% of the sample lies in the top ten.

Recombination linked TRBV5-6 to TRBJ1-2; matching of 6 bases hints at TRBD1 as the D gene. The specimen comprised peripheral blood, sampled 28 days after the second AZD1222 dose. The TCR was taken from an adult who received the AZD1222 COVID-19 vaccine. The DNA is TGTGCCAGCAGCCCCCAAGGGGGGCGGTTGCGGGGCTACACCTTC. This is translated as CASSPQGGRLRGYTF. With all but the CDR3 taken from the reference TRBV5-6 and TRBJ1-2 genes, the full variable domain is: DAGVTQSPTHLIKTRGQQVTLRCSPKSGHDTVSWYQQALGQGPQFIFQYYEEEERQRGNFPDRFSGHQFPNYSSELNVNALLLGDSALYLCASSPQGGRLRGYTFGSGTRLTVV.